A single sample is the source of the 10 T cell receptor beta chains below, sequenced in a study of CD8+ T cells in alopecia areata. As to treatment: oral pan-JAK inhibitor, 5-10 mg twice daily. The sequencing template was cDNA reverse transcribed from extracted RNA. TCRdb's table, derived via immunoSEQ multiplex PCR, lists solely in-frame clones and lacks some. The table includes about 87,000 clones, about three quarters detected once. Sequencing was performed on CD8+ T cells sorted from blood, taken at roughly week 45, from a patient treated with tofacitinib. The receptors originated from a human donor with alopecia areata.

DNA for the CDR3: TGTGCCAGCAGTGTCCACCGGGACAGGGGTTCGGATGGCTATGGCTACACCTTC. Its translation is CASSVHRDRGSDGYGYTF. The chain employs TRBV2 and TRBJ1-2, with 10 bases matching TRBD1. This CDR3 contains 18 residues. Trimming removed 4 bases from V and 4 bases from J; junction bases left unmatched: 15. CDR1 and CDR2 (germline): SNHLY, FYNNEI. Based on the CDR3 plus reference TRBV2 and TRBJ1-2, the full variable domain is EPEVTQTPSHQVTQMGQEVILRCVPISNHLYFYWYRQILGQKVEFLVSFYNNEISEKSEIFDDQFSVERPDGSNFTLKIRSTKLEDSAMYFCASSVHRDRGSDGYGYTFGSGTRLTVV.

This clone was detected only once. V and J are TRBV29-1 and TRBJ1-2; 8 positions agree with TRBD1. The V segment lost 4 bases and the J segment 5 bases; nucleotides outside the gene matches: 3. Germline V lookup: CDR1 SQVTM, CDR2 ANQGSEA. The CDR3 covers 12 residues. The CDR3 protein is CSVATGEYGYTF. CDR3 bases: TGCAGCGTTGCGACAGGGGAATATGGCTACACCTTC.

Here the CDR3 reads CASSVAQGGNSYEQYF. CDR3 coding DNA: TGTGCCAGCAGCGTAGCTCAGGGGGGGAATTCCTACGAGCAGTACTTC. The genes are TRBV9 and TRBJ2-7; possibly TRBD1 or TRBD2 for D (7 bases each). CDR3 length: 16 amino acids. CDR1 is SGDLS, CDR2 YYNGEE, per germline. With 0 bases removed from V and 1 base from J, the gap between germline ends came to 14 bases.

The rearrangement uses TRBV19 and TRBJ2-1, with 9 positions matching TRBD1. V dropped 5 bases and J dropped 7; count of bases not matched to a gene: 3. The CDR3 totals 13 residues. The V gene's germline CDR1 is LNHDA and CDR2 SQIVND (reference sequence). The CDR3 nucleotides are TGTGCCAGTAGTGACGGGACAGGGAATGAGCAGTTCTTC. It translates to CASSDGTGNEQFF.

The J gene is TRBJ1-1, the V gene TRBV30, with a weak D call TRBD1 (6 bases). CDR1 and CDR2 from the germline V gene are GTSNPN and SVGIG (reference sequence). The V end lost 7 bases, the J end lost 6 bases, and 15 bases lay between the germline ends. The length of the CDR3 is 12 residues. This chain's CDR3 is CASSGVRAEAFF. The CDR3 coding sequence is TGTGCCTCGTCAGGGGTTCGGGCTGAAGCTTTCTTT.

The V and J genes are TRBV15 and TRBJ2-7; D uncertain. The CDR3 spans 13 residues. V was pared by 3 bases and J by 3 bases, with 9 bases between. CDR1 is LNHNV and CDR2 is YYDKDF in the germline V gene (reference sequence). This chain's CDR3 is CATSSELDYEQYF. The CDR3, as DNA: TGTGCCACCAGCAGCGAATTGGACTACGAGCAGTACTTC.

In its sample, this clone was seen a few times. The chain couples TRBV6-5 to TRBJ2-1; D unresolved. CDR3 length: 12 residues. Germline loops: CDR1 MNHEY, CDR2 SVGAGI. Trimming cost V 8 bases and J 5 bases, with 10 bases left between them. The CDR3, as DNA: TGTGCCAGCGGAACCGTTAACAATGAGCAGTTCTTC. Its translation: CASGTVNNEQFF.

The DNA for the CDR3 is TGTGCCAGCAGCGTAGGGGAATATGGCTACACCTTC. It yields the protein CASSVGEYGYTF. The chain recombines TRBV9 with TRBJ1-2, with D hard to call. The CDR3 length is 12 residues. The ends were cut back, 0 bases at V and 5 bases at J, with 5 bases in the middle. Germline-derived CDR1 and CDR2 are SGDLS and YYNGEE.

V is TRBV30 and J is TRBJ2-5; D is perhaps TRBD1 (6 bases). Trimming shortened V by 3 bases and J by 4 bases, and 24 bases separated the two germline ends. The CDR3 runs to 17 residues. Germline CDR1 is GTSNPN and CDR2 is SVGIG (reference sequence). The CDR3 DNA follows: TGTGCCTGGAGAGACGATTCTCCGACAGGCCAGGGAGAGACCCAGTACTTC. Protein product: CAWRDDSPTGQGETQYF.

CDR3 nucleotides: TGTGCCAGCGGGCAGCGGACCCAGTACTTC. Its protein is CASGQRTQYF. This chain joins TRBV6-6 and TRBJ2-5, with no clear D. V gave up 8 bases and J gave up 7 bases, with 8 bases separating them. In germline, CDR1 is MNHNY, CDR2 SVGAGI (reference sequence). The CDR3 has 10 amino acids.